A selection of T cell receptor beta chains follows, all from one sample in a study of CD8+ T cells in alopecia areata. Generated by immunoSEQ multiplex PCR, the TCRdb table keeps only in-frame clones and is missing some. The table shows approximately 150,000 clones, with 86% occurring only once. Sequencing was performed on CD8+ T cells sorted from blood, taken at week 4, from a patient treated with tofacitinib. Receptors were obtained from a human donor with alopecia areata. CDR3s include the opening cysteine and the closing phenylalanine or tryptophan. The order of the fields is clone size, J gene, V gene, D gene, CDR3 protein, CDR3 DNA. A D gene is named only where the DNA matches it firmly. Some rows have no size entry. The others give once, few or many, or a class for an expanded clone.

clone size: -
J gene: TRBJ2-3
V gene: TRBV29-1
D gene: TRBD2
CDR3 protein: CSVEGLADPVIRDTQYF
CDR3 DNA: TGCAGCGTTGAGGGGCTAGCGGATCCCGTTATAAGAGATACGCAGTATTTT

clone size: -
J gene: TRBJ2-1
V gene: TRBV7-9
D gene: -
CDR3 protein: CASSLGSPNEQFF
CDR3 DNA: TGTGCCAGCAGCTTAGGATCCCCCAATGAGCAGTTCTTC

clone size: -
J gene: TRBJ2-3
V gene: TRBV5-1
D gene: TRBD2
CDR3 protein: CASSAGTSGTDTQYF
CDR3 DNA: TGCGCCAGCAGCGCCGGGACTAGCGGCACAGATACGCAGTATTTT

clone size: -
J gene: TRBJ2-7
V gene: TRBV25-1
D gene: -
CDR3 protein: CASSAGVNAGSEQYF
CDR3 DNA: TGTGCCAGCAGCGCCGGTGTTAACGCAGGCTCCGAGCAGTACTTC

clone size: once
J gene: TRBJ2-1
V gene: TRBV9
D gene: TRBD2
CDR3 protein: CASSDTSGGYNEQFF
CDR3 DNA: TGTGCCAGCAGTGACACTAGCGGGGGGTACAATGAGCAGTTCTTC

clone size: -
J gene: TRBJ2-7
V gene: TRBV7-8
D gene: TRBD1
CDR3 protein: CAIRGTGDEQYF
CDR3 DNA: TGTGCCATCAGAGGGACAGGGGACGAGCAGTACTTC

clone size: -
J gene: TRBJ1-1
V gene: TRBV7-8
D gene: -
CDR3 protein: CASSLVGEGRTEAFF
CDR3 DNA: TGTGCCAGCAGCTTAGTTGGAGAGGGGAGGACTGAAGCTTTCTTT

clone size: -
J gene: TRBJ1-1
V gene: TRBV5-1
D gene: -
CDR3 protein: CASSWGPNTEAFF
CDR3 DNA: TGCGCCAGCAGCTGGGGACCGAACACTGAAGCTTTCTTT

clone size: -
J gene: TRBJ2-4
V gene: TRBV9
D gene: TRBD2
CDR3 protein: CASSPGTSGDGEDIQYF
CDR3 DNA: TGTGCCAGCAGCCCTGGGACTAGCGGGGACGGGGAGGACATTCAGTACTTC

clone size: -
J gene: TRBJ2-6
V gene: TRBV27
D gene: TRBD1
CDR3 protein: CASSPRTGSSGANVLTF
CDR3 DNA: TGTGCCAGCAGTCCGCGGACAGGGAGCTCTGGGGCCAACGTCCTGACTTTC

clone size: -
J gene: TRBJ1-2
V gene: TRBV7-9
D gene: -
CDR3 protein: CASSGDAGLLSGYTF
CDR3 DNA: TGTGCCAGCAGCGGGGATGCGGGACTCCTATCTGGCTACACCTTC

clone size: -
J gene: TRBJ2-5
V gene: TRBV5-6
D gene: -
CDR3 protein: CASSLESGETQYF
CDR3 DNA: TGTGCCAGCAGCTTGGAATCGGGGGAGACCCAGTACTTC

clone size: -
J gene: TRBJ1-6
V gene: TRBV19
D gene: TRBD1
CDR3 protein: CASSQGAISSYNSPLHF
CDR3 DNA: TGTGCCAGTTCACAGGGGGCTATTAGCTCCTATAATTCACCCCTCCACTTT

clone size: -
J gene: TRBJ1-5
V gene: TRBV11-2
D gene: TRBD1
CDR3 protein: CASSLRGGQPQHF
CDR3 DNA: TGTGCCAGCAGCCTCAGGGGGGGGCAGCCCCAGCATTTT

clone size: -
J gene: TRBJ1-1
V gene: TRBV2
D gene: -
CDR3 protein: CASSLTGSSANTEAFF
CDR3 DNA: TGTGCCAGCAGTTTGACAGGATCATCGGCGAACACTGAAGCTTTCTTT

clone size: -
J gene: TRBJ2-7
V gene: TRBV30
D gene: TRBD2
CDR3 protein: CAWTPREGWDEQYF
CDR3 DNA: TGTGCCTGGACACCGCGGGAGGGCTGGGACGAGCAGTACTTC

clone size: few
J gene: TRBJ2-3
V gene: TRBV5-1
D gene: -
CDR3 protein: CASSFTDTQYF
CDR3 DNA: TGCGCCAGCAGCTTCACAGATACGCAGTATTTT

clone size: -
J gene: TRBJ2-7
V gene: TRBV29-1
D gene: -
CDR3 protein: CSVASGGSYEQYF
CDR3 DNA: TGCAGCGTTGCTTCAGGAGGATCCTACGAGCAGTACTTC

clone size: -
J gene: TRBJ2-1
V gene: TRBV14
D gene: -
CDR3 protein: CASSQIHNEQFF
CDR3 DNA: TGTGCCAGCAGCCAAATCCACAATGAGCAGTTCTTC

clone size: -
J gene: TRBJ1-1
V gene: TRBV29-1
D gene: TRBD1
CDR3 protein: CSVESRDRMNTEAFF
CDR3 DNA: TGCAGCGTTGAAAGTCGGGACAGGATGAACACTGAAGCTTTCTTT

clone size: -
J gene: TRBJ2-7
V gene: TRBV28
D gene: TRBD2
CDR3 protein: CASTRGLAGVFYEQYF
CDR3 DNA: TGTGCCAGCACCCGGGGACTAGCGGGAGTTTTTTACGAGCAGTACTTC

clone size: -
J gene: TRBJ1-2
V gene: TRBV5-6
D gene: TRBD1
CDR3 protein: CASSTGQVFYGYTF
CDR3 DNA: TGTGCCAGCAGCACTGGACAGGTTTTTTATGGCTACACCTTC